This TCR beta chain was captured in a study of CD8 T cells in Susac syndrome. The RNA, about 0.45 to 1 ug, was put through reverse transcription using random hexamers. TCRdb fed the immunoSEQ multiplex PCR reads into MiXCR, producing one record per CDR3 protein. The data show 50,000 or so distinct CDR3 sequences, roughly 93% seen once. CD8+ and CD4+ T cells from blood underwent TCR beta sequencing, which was carried out in a high-throughput format. Through negative isolation, CD4+ and CD8+ T cells were obtained, while TEMRA cells were enriched using FACS. Germline lookup yields CDR1 MNHEY and CDR2 SVGAGI. The CDR3 length is 13 residues. J gave up 10 bases and V 7 bases, and 10 bases lay outside the gene matches.

The sample comprised CD8+ T cells from PBMCs. The receptor was derived from a human donor with multiple sclerosis. The chain carries TRBV6-5 and TRBJ1-2; 9 nucleotides match TRBD1. The DNA for the CDR3 is TGTGCCAGCACCGCCGGGACAGGGTGGGACTACACCTTC. It encodes CASTAGTGWDYTF.